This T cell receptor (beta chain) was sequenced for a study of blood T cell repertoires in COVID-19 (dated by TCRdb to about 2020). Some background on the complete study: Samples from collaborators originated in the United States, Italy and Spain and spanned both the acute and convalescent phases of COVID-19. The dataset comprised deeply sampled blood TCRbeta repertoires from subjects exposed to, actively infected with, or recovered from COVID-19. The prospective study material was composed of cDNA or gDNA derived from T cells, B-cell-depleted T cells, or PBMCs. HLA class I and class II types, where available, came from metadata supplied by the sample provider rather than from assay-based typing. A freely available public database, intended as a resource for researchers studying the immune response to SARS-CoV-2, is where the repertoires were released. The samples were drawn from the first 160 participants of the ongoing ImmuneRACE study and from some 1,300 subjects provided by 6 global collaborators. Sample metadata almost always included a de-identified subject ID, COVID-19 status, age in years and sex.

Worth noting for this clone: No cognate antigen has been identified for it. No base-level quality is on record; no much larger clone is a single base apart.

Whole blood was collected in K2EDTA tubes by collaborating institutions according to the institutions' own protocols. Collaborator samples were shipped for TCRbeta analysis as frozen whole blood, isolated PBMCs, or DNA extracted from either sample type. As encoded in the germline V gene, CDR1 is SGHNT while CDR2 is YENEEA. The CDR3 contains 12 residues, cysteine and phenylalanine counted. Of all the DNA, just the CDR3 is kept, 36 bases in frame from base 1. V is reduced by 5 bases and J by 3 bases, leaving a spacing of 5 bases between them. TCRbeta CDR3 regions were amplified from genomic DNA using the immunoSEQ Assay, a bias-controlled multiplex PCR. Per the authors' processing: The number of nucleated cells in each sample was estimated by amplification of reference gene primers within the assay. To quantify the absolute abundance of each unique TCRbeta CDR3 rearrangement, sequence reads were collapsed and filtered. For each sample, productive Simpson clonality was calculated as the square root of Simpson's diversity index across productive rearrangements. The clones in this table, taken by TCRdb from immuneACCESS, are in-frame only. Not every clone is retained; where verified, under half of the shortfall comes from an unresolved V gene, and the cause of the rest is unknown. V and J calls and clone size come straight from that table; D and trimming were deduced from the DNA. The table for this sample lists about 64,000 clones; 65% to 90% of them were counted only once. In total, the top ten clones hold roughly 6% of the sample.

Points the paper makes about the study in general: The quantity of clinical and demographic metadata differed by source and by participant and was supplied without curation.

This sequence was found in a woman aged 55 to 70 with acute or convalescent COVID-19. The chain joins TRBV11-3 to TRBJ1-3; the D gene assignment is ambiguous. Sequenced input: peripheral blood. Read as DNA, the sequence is TGTGCCAGCAGCCCAGTTGGAAACACCATATATTTT. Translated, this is CASSPVGNTIYF. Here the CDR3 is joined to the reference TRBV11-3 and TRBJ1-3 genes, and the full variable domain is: EAGVVQSPRYKIIEKKQPVAFWCNPISGHNTLYWYLQNLGQGPELLIRYENEEAVDDSQLPKDRFSAERLKGVDSTLKIQPAELGDSAVYLCASSPVGNTIYFGEGSWLTVV.